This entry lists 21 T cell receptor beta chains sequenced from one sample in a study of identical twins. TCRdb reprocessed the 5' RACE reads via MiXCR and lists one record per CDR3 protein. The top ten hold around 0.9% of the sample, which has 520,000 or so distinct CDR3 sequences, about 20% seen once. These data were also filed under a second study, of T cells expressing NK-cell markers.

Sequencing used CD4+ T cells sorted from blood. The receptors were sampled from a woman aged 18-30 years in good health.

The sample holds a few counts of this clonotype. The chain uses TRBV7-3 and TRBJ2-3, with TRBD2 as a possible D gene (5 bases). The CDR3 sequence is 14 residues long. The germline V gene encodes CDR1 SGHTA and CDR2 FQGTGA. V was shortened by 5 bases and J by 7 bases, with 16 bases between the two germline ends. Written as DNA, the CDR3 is TGTGCCAGCAGCCAAGGCACGGGGTCTCATACGCAGTATTTT. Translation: CASSQGTGSHTQYF.

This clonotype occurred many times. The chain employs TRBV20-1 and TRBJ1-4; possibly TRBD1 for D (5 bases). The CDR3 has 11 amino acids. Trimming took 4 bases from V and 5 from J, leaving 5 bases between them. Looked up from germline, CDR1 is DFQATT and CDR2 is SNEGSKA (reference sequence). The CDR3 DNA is TGCAGTGCTACAGGGAATGAAAAACTGTTTTTT. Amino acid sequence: CSATGNEKLFF.

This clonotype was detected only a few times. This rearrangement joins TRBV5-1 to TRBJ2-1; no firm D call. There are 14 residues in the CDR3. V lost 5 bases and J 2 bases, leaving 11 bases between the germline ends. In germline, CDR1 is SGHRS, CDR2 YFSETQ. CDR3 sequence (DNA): TGCGCCAGCAGGGAAGAACCTACCTACAATGAGCAGTTCTTC. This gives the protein CASREEPTYNEQFF.

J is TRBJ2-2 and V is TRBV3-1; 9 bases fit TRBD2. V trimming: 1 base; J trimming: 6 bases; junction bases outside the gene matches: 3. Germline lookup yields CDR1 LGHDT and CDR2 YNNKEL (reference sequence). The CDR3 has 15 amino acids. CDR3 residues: CASSQGSGSPGELFF. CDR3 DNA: TGTGCCAGCAGCCAAGGTAGCGGGAGCCCCGGGGAGCTGTTTTTT. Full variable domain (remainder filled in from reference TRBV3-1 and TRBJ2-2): DTAVSQTPKYLVTQMGNDKSIKCEQNLGHDTMYWYKQDSKKFLKIMFSYNNKELIINETVPNRFSPKSPDKAHLNLHINSLELGDSAVYFCASSQGSGSPGELFFGEGSRLTVL.

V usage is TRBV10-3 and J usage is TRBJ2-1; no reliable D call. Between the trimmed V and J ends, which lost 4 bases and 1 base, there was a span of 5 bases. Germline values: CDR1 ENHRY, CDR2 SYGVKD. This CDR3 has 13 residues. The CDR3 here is CAISAVSYNEQFF. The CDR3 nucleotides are TGTGCCATCAGTGCGGTTTCCTACAATGAGCAGTTCTTC.

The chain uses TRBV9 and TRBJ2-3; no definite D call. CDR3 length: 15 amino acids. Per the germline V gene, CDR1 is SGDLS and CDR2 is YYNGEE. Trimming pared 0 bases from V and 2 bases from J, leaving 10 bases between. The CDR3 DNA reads TGTGCCAGCAGCGTAGTTCCCCAGAACACAGATACGCAGTATTTT. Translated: CASSVVPQNTDTQYF. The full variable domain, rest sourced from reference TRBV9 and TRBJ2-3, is DSGVTQTPKHLITATGQRVTLRCSPRSGDLSVYWYQQSLDQGLQFLIQYYNGEERAKGNILERFSAQQFPDLHSELNLSSLELGDSALYFCASSVVPQNTDTQYFGPGTRLTVL.

This chain's CDR3 is CASSRASGTGELFF. The CDR3 region has the DNA TGTGCCAGCAGCCGGGCGTCGGGCACCGGGGAGCTGTTTTTT. This chain links TRBV7-9 with TRBJ2-2; unclear D gene. The CDR3 loop spans 14 amino acids. Trimming pared 5 bases from V and 4 bases from J, leaving 11 bases between. The germline V gene encodes CDR1 SEHNR and CDR2 FQNEAQ (reference sequence).

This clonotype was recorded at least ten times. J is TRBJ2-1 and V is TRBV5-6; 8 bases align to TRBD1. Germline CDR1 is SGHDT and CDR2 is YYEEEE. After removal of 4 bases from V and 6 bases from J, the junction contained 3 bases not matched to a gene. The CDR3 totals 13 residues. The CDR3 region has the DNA TGTGCCAGCAGCACAGGACAGGGCAATGAGCAGTTCTTC. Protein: CASSTGQGNEQFF.

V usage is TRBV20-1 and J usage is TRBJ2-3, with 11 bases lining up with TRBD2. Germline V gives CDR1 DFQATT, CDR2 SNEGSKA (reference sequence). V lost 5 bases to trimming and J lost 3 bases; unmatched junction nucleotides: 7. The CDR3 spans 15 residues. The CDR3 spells CSAPTSGGETDTQYF. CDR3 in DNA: TGCAGTGCTCCAACTAGCGGGGGAGAGACAGATACGCAGTATTTT.

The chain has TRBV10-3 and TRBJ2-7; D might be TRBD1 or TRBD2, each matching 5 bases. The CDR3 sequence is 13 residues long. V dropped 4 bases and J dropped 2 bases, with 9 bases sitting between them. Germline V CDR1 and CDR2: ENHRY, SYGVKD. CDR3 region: CAISGGSAYEQYF. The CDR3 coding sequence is TGTGCCATCAGTGGGGGGTCGGCCTACGAGCAGTACTTC.

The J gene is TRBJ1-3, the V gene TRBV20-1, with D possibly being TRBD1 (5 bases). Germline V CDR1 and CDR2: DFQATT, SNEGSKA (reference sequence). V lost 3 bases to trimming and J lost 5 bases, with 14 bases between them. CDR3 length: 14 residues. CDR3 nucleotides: TGCAGTGCTAGTTTGCCGGGGGGTAGAAACACCATATATTTT. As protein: CSASLPGGRNTIYF.

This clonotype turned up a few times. CDR3 nucleotide sequence: TGTGCCAGCAGTTACTCGATAGGGAGCTATAATTCACCCCTCCACTTT. This translates into CASSYSIGSYNSPLHF. The gene calls are TRBV6-5 and TRBJ1-6; D is ambiguous. Germline V gene lookup returns CDR1 MNHEY and CDR2 SVGAGI. CDR3 length: 16 residues. V shed 0 bases and J shed 3 bases, with 9 bases lying between them.

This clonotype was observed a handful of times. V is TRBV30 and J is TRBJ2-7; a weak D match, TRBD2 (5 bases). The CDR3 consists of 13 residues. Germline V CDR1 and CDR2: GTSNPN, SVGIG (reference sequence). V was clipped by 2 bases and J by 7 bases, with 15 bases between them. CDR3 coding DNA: TGTGCCTGGAGTCCCACTTCCCGCGGGGAGCAGTACTTC. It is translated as CAWSPTSRGEQYF.

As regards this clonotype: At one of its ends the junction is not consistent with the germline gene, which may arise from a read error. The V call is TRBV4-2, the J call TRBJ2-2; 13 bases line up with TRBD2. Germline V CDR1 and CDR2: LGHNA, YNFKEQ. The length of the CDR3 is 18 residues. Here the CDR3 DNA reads TGTGCCAGCAGCCCTGAAGGACTAGCGGGGGCGAACATCGGGGAGCTGTTTTTT. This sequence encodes CASSPEGLAGANIGELFF.

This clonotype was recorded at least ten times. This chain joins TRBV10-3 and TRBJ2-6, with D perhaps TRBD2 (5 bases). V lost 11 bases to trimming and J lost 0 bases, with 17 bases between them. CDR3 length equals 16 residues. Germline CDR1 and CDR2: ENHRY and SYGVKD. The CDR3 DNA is TGTGCCGCCCACGAGGGCCCCAGCTCTGGGGCCAACGTCCTGACTTTC. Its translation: CAAHEGPSSGANVLTF.

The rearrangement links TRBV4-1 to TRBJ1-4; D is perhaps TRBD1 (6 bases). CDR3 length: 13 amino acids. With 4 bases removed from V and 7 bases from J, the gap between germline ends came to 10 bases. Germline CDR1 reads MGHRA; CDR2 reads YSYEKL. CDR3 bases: TGCGCCAGCAGCCGAGGACAGCCTGAAAAACTGTTTTTT. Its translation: CASSRGQPEKLFF.

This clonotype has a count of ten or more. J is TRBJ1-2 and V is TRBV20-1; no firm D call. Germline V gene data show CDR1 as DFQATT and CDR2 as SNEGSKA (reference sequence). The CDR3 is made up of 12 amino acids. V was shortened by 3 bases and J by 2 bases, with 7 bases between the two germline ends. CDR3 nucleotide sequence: TGCAGTGCTAGTGCGGGGAACTATGGCTACACCTTC. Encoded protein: CSASAGNYGYTF.

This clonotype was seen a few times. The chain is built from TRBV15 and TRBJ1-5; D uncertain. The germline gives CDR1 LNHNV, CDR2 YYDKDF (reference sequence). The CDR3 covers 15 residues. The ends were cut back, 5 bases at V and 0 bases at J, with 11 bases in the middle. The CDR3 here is CATSAVLASNQPQHF. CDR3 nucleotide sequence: TGTGCCACCAGCGCAGTTTTGGCTAGCAATCAGCCCCAGCATTTT.

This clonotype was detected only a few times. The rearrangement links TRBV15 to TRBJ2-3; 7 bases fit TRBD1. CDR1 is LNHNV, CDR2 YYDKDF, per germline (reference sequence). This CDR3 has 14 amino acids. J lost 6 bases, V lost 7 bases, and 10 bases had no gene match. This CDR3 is CATTSPDRSDTQYF. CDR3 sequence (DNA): TGTGCCACCACCTCCCCGGACAGGTCGGATACGCAGTATTTT.

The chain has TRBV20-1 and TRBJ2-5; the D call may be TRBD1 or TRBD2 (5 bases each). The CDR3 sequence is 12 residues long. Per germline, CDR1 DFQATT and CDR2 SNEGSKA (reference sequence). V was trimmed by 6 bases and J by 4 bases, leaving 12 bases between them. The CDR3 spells CSAEDTSETQYF. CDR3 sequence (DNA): TGCAGTGCGGAGGACACGTCAGAGACCCAGTACTTC.

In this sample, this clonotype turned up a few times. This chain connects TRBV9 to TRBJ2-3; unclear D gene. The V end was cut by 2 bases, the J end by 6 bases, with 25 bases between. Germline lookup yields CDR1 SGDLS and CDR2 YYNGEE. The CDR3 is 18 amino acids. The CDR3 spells CASSVRLFETLRNDTQYF. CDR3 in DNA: TGTGCCAGCAGCGTGAGGCTTTTCGAAACGTTGAGAAACGATACGCAGTATTTT.